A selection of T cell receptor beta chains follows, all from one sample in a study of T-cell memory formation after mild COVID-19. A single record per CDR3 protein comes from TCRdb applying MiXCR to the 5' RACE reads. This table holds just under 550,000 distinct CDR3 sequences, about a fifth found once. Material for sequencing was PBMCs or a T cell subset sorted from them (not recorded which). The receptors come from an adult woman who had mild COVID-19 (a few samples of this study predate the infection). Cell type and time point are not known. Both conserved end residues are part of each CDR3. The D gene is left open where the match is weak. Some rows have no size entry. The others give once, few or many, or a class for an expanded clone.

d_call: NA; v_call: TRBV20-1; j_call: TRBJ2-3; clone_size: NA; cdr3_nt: TGCAGTGCCTGGCGGACAGATACGCAGTATTTT; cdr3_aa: CSAWRTDTQYF
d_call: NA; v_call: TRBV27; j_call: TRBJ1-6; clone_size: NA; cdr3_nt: TGTGCCAGCAGCCATACGGGGGATTCACCCCTCCACTTT; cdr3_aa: CASSHTGDSPLHF
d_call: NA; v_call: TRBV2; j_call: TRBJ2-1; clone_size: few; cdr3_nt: TGTGCCAGCAGTGAAGGCGGGGGCCTCAATGAGCAGTTCTTC; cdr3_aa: CASSEGGGLNEQFF
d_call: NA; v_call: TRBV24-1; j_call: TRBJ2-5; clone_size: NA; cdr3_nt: TGTGCCACCAGTGATTTGCAAGAGGAGACCCAGTACTTC; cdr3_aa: CATSDLQEETQYF
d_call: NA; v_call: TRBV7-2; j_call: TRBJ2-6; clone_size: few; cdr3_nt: TGTGCCAGCAGCCGTCAGGAATCTGGGGCCAACGTCCTGACTTTC; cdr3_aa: CASSRQESGANVLTF
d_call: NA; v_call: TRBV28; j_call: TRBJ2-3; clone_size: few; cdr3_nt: TGTGCCAGTGGGGGCAGGACAGATACGCAGTATTTT; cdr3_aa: CASGGRTDTQYF
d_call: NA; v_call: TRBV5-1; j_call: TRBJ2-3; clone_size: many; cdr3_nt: TGCGCCAGCAGCTTGACATCACAAGGCACAGATACGCAGTATTTT; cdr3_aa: CASSLTSQGTDTQYF
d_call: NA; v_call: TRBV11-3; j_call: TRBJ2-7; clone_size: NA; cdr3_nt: TGTGCCAGCTCCGCTGGTCAACCCTACGAGCAGTACTTC; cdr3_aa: CASSAGQPYEQYF
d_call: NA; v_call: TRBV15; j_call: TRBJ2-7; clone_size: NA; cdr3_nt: TGTGCCACCAGCACCGGAAGCTACGAGCAGTACTTC; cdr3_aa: CATSTGSYEQYF
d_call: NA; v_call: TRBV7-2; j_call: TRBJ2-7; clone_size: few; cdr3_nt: TGTGCCAGCAGCACCCGGGCCCAGACCATATCATACGAGCAGTACTTC; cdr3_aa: CASSTRAQTISYEQYF
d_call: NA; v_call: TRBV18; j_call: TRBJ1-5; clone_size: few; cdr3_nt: TGTGCCAGCTCTACCACGTCCCAGGGGAATCAGCCCCAGCATTTT; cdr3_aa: CASSTTSQGNQPQHF
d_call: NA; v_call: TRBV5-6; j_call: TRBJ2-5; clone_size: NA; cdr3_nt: TGTGCCAGCAGCCATGACAGCCAAGAGACCCAGTACTTC; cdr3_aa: CASSHDSQETQYF
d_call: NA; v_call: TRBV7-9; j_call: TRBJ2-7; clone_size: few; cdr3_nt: TGTGCCAGCAGCCTCCGGGTGGAGCAGTACTTC; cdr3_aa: CASSLRVEQYF
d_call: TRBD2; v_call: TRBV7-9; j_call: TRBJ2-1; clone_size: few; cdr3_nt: TGTGCCAGCAGCTCCTCTAGCGGTCTCAATGAGCAGTTCTTC; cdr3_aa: CASSSSSGLNEQFF
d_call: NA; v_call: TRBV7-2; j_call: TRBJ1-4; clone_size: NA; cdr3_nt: TGTGCCAGCAGCCTCCGTGGAGGGATGAGTGAAAAACTGTTTTTT; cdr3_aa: CASSLRGGMSEKLFF
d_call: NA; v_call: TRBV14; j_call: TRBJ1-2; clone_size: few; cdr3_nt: TGTGCCAGCAGCCAAGAGGCAGAGGAGCCCTGGACCTTC; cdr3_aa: CASSQEAEEPWTF
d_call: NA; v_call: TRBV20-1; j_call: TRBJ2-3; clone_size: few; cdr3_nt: TGCAGTGCGGGGCCGGGACTCTCTCCGCCTTTTGGCACAGATACGCAGTATTTT; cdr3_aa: CSAGPGLSPPFGTDTQYF
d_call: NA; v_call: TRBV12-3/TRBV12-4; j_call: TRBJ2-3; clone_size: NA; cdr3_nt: TGTGCCAGCAGGAAAAGGTGGGGCCCGAGGGATACGCAGTATTTT; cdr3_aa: CASRKRWGPRDTQYF
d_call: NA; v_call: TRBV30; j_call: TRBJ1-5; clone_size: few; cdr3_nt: TGTGCCTGGAGTTGGGGGGAGGATCAGCCCCAGCATTTT; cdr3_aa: CAWSWGEDQPQHF
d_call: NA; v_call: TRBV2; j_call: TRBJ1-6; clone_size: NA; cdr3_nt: TGTGCCAGCAGTGACGAGACAGATATTTGGGGCCTATTACAAACGGGGTATTCACCCCTCCACTTT; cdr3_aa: CASSDETDIWGLLQTGYSPLHF
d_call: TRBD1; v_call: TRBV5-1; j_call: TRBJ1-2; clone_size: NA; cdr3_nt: TGCGCCAGCAGCCTTGAAGGGACAGGCTATGGCTACACCTTC; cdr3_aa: CASSLEGTGYGYTF
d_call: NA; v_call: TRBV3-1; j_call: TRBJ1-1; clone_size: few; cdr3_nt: TGTGCCAGCAGCCAAGAGTTGCTGACAACGAACACTGAAGCTTTCTTT; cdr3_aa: CASSQELLTTNTEAFF
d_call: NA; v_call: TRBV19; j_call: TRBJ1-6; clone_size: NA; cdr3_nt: TGTGCCAGTAGTAACCTATCAGGGCCACCCCTCCACTTT; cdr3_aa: CASSNLSGPPLHF
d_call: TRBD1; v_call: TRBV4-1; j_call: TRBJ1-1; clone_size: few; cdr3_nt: TGCGCCAGCAGCCAGACAGGGGCGAACACTGAAGCTTTCTTT; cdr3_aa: CASSQTGANTEAFF
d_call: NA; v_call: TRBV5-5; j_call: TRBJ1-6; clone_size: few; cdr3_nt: TGTGCCAGCAGCTTGGCTCGGCGGATGAATTCACCCCTCCACTTT; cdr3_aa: CASSLARRMNSPLHF
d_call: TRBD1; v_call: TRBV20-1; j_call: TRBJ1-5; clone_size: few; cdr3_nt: TGCAGTGCATCCGGGACAGTGGATAGTCAGCCCCAGCATTTT; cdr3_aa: CSASGTVDSQPQHF
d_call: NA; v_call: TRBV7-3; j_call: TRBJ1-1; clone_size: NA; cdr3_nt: TGTGCCACCACTGCCGGAGGTGAAGCTTTCTTT; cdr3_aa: CATTAGGEAFF
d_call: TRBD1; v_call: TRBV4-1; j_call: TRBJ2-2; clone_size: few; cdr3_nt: TGCGCCAGCAGCCAGAGGGACAGAGAAGGGGAGCTGTTTTTT; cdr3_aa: CASSQRDREGELFF
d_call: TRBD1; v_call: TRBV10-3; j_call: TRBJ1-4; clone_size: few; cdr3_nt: TGTGCCATCAGTGATTCGGGGAGGGACAGAGGACAGAAACTGTTTTTT; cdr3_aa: CAISDSGRDRGQKLFF
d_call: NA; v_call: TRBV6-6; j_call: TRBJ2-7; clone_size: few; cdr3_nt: TGTGCCAGCAGCCCCCATGGCTACGAGCAGTACTTC; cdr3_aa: CASSPHGYEQYF
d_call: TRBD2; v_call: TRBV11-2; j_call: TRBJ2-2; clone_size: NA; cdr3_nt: TGTGCCAGCAGCCTCGGGACTAGCGGGAGAATAGACACCGGGGAGCTGTTTTTT; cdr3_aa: CASSLGTSGRIDTGELFF
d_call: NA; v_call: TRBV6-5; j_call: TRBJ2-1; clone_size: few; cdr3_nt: TGTGCCAGCAGTTACGAAGGACTTGGATACAATGAGCAGTTCTTC; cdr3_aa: CASSYEGLGYNEQFF
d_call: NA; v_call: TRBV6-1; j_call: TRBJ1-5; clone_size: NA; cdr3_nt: TGTGCCAGCAGTGAACCCGGGGGCCGTCAGCCCCAGCATTTT; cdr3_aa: CASSEPGGRQPQHF
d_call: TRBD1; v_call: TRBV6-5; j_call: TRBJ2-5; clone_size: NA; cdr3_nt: TGTGCCAGCAGTTACTCCCGACAGGGGGTTGGGACCCAGTACTTC; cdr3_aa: CASSYSRQGVGTQYF
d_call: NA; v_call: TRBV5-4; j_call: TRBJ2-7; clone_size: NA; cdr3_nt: TGTGCCAGCAGCGAAGGGGTGGCAGACTACGAGCAGTACTTC; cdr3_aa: CASSEGVADYEQYF
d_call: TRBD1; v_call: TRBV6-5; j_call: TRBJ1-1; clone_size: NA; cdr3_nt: TGTGCCAGCAGGAGACAGGGGGGGGTCACTGAAGCTTTCTTT; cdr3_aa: CASRRQGGVTEAFF
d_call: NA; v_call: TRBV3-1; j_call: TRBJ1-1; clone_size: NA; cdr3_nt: TGTGCCAGCAGCCAAGGTGCTCAAGCTTTCTTT; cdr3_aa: CASSQGAQAFF
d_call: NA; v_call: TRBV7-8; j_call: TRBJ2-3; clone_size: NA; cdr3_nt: TGTGCCAGCAGCTTCCGACAGACAGCTAGCACAGATACGCAGTATTTT; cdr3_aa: CASSFRQTASTDTQYF
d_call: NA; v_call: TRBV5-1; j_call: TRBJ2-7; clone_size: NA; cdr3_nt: TGCGCCAGCAGCTACGGTTGGGAGGCCAGATACGAGCAGTACTTC; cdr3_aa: CASSYGWEARYEQYF
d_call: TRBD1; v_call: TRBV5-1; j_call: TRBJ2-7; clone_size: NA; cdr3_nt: TGCGCCAGCAGCTTGATCGAGGGGGCGTATGAGCAGTACTTC; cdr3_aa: CASSLIEGAYEQYF
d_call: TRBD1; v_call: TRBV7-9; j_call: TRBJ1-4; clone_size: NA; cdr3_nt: TGTGCCAGCAGCCCACGACAGGGGAGTAGAGAAAAACTGTTTTTT; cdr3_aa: CASSPRQGSREKLFF
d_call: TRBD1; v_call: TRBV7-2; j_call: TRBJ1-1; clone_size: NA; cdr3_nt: TGTGCCAGCAGCTTAGAAGGGGGACAGGGGGAAGCTTTCTTT; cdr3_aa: CASSLEGGQGEAFF
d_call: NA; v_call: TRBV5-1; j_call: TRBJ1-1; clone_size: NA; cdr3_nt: TGCGCCAGCAGCTTGGGTGTAGCCATGAACACTGAAGCTTTCTTT; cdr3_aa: CASSLGVAMNTEAFF
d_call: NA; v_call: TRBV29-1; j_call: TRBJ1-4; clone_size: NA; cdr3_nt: TGCAGCGTAGATGGAGGCGGTGGGAATGAAAAACTGTTTTTT; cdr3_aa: CSVDGGGGNEKLFF
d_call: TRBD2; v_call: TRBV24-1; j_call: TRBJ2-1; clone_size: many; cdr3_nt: TGTGCCACCAGTGTGGCGGGGGGAGGCACGATCTTC; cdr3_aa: CATSVAGGGTIF